This T cell receptor beta chain was observed in a study of T cells in Graves' hyperthyroidism and ophthalmopathy. Findings and limits, study-wide: Most expanded thyroid clonotypes above 0.001 recurred in blood.

The sample holds many counts of this clonotype. Antigen specificity is unknown. RNA transcripts yielded amplified TCR beta CDR3 regions. HTBI primers drove first-round RT-PCR of the TCR CDR3. Via MiXCR, TCRdb re-called the multiplex PCR reads, giving one row per CDR3 protein. The sample has some 350,000 distinct CDR3 sequences; about 16% are singletons. On the basis of clinical symptoms, serum thyroxine and TRAb, thyroid ultrasound and orbital computed tomography, diagnoses were made. The CDR3 has 18 residues. With 1 base removed from V and 3 bases from J, the gap between germline ends came to 20 bases. Germline loops: CDR1 SGHDN, CDR2 FVKESK.

This sequence originates from a woman aged 60-70 years with Graves' ophthalmopathy. The J gene is TRBJ2-3, the V gene TRBV14; no definite D call. The sequenced sample was blood. The CDR3 region is CASSQAGIGRSWTDTQYF. As DNA, the CDR3 is TGTGCCAGCAGCCAAGCCGGAATCGGCCGGTCTTGGACAGATACGCAGTATTTT.